This T cell receptor beta chain was recorded in a study of molecular identifiers for immune sequencing clone quantification. General study results and limits: In CMV-specific effectors, clones above 20 copies held over 97% of molecules; naive, under 1%.

This clonotype was seen many times. Its target is unknown. Based on a CD8+CD4-CCR7+CD45RA+ profile, naive CD8 T cells were sorted. Listed TCR primers, together with previously described methods, were used for the bulk TCR libraries. TCRdb processed the PCR reads anew with MiXCR; each CDR3 protein has one entry. This table holds 50,000 to 70,000 distinct CDR3 sequences, less than 20% found once. V was shortened by 1 base and J by 0 bases, with 7 bases between the two germline ends. Germline V CDR1 and CDR2: SQVTM, ANQGSEA. This CDR3 region has 15 residues. The J gene is TRBJ2-6, the V gene TRBV29-1; D not certain. Sequencing was performed on naive CD8+ T cells from blood, with Jurkat cell RNA spiked in. This sample's subset: FACS-sorted CD8+CD4-CCR7+CD45RA+ naive T cells. The sequence derives from a human donor in good health. Some libraries in this study had Jurkat cell RNA spiked in. The CDR3 is CSVEVGVSGANVLTF. The CDR3 DNA sequence: TGCAGCGTTGAAGTAGGTGTCTCTGGGGCCAACGTCCTGACTTTC.